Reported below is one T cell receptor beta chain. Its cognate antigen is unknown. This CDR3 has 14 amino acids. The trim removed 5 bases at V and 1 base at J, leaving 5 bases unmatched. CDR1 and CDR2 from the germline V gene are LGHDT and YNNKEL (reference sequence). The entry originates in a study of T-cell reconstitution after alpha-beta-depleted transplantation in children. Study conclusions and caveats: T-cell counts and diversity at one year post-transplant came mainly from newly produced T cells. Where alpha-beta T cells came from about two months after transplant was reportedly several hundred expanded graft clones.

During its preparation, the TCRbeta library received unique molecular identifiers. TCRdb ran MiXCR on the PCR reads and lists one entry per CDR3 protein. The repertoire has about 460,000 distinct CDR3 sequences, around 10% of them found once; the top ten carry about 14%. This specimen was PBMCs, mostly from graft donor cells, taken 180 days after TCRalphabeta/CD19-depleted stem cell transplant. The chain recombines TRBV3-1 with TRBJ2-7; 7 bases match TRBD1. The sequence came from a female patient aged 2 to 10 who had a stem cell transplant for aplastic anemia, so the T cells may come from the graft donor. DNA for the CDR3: TGTGCCAGCAGCTTCGGGACAGATTCCTACGAGCAGTACTTC. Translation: CASSFGTDSYEQYF.